Listed below are T cell receptor beta chains from one sample, sequenced in a study of PD-1 blockade in classical Hodgkin lymphoma. Assay: immunoSEQ multiplex PCR; the TCRdb copy retains only in-frame clones and omits some. Of tens of thousands of clones listed, 70% to 85% are singletons. The sequences come from peripheral blood mononuclear cells (PBMCs), collected at baseline. The origin of the receptors is a human donor with classical Hodgkin lymphoma. Both conserved end residues are part of each CDR3. The D gene is left open where the match is weak. Expanded clones get a size class; other rows say once, few or many, or leave the size out.

>NA|TRBV6-1|TRBJ2-2|NA
TGTGCCAGCAGTGAACACGTTACCGGGGAGCTGTTTTTT
CASSEHVTGELFF
>NA|TRBV11-2|TRBJ2-1|NA
TGTGCCAGCAGCTCCCCAGCTGGGGTAGATGAGCAGTTCTTC
CASSSPAGVDEQFF
>NA|TRBV5-1|TRBJ1-1|NA
TGCGCCAGCAGCTTGGATGAGGGATCGAACACTGAAGCTTTCTTT
CASSLDEGSNTEAFF
>NA|TRBV15|TRBJ1-4|NA
TGTGCCACCAGCAGAGATTGGGTCGGTCTGTTTTTT
CATSRDWVGLFF
>NA|TRBV7-2|TRBJ1-2|NA
TGTGCCAGCAGCCCCCGGACGACGGAAGGGGGGTACTATGGCTACACCTTC
CASSPRTTEGGYYGYTF
>NA|TRBV7-9|TRBJ1-5|NA
TGTGCCAGCAGCTTAGGTCCTGGGGTGGTCAGCCCCCAGCATTTT
CASSLGPGVVSPQHF
>NA|TRBV6-1|TRBJ1-3|TRBD1
TGTGCCAGCAGTGCCGACAGGGGCCGAAACACCATATATTTT
CASSADRGRNTIYF
>NA|TRBV19|TRBJ1-1|NA
TGTGCCAGTAGTATACAGAAGAACACTGAAGCTTTCTTT
CASSIQKNTEAFF
>NA|TRBV28|TRBJ2-1|TRBD2
TGTGCCAGCAGTCCTCCTACTAGCGGGAGAAATGAGCAGTTCTTC
CASSPPTSGRNEQFF
>medium-sized|TRBV7-9|TRBJ1-5|NA
TGTGCCAGCAGCCTAGGACCTAATCAGCCCCAGCATTTT
CASSLGPNQPQHF
>NA|TRBV10-3|TRBJ2-1|NA
TGTGCCATCAGTGACTTACATGAGCAGTTCTTC
CAISDLHEQFF
>NA|TRBV5-5|TRBJ2-1|TRBD2
TGTGCCAGCAGCTTGGCTCAGCGGGGGTACAATGAGCAGTTCTTC
CASSLAQRGYNEQFF
>NA|TRBV11-2|TRBJ2-3|TRBD2
TGTGCCAGCAGCTTATACCTTTTGGAGCGGGAGTTCACAGATACGCAGTATTTT
CASSLYLLEREFTDTQYF
>NA|TRBV5-8|TRBJ2-3|NA
TGTGCCAGCAGCCCGCAAGGGCGGGGAGATACGCAGTATTTT
CASSPQGRGDTQYF
>NA|TRBV27|TRBJ1-1|NA
TGTGCCAGCAGTTTATCGTCCGGAAACACTGAAGCTTTCTTT
CASSLSSGNTEAFF
>NA|TRBV28|TRBJ2-7|NA
TGTGCCAGCAGTTCCAAGGGAGGCTCCTACGAGCAGTACTTC
CASSSKGGSYEQYF
>NA|TRBV19|TRBJ2-2|TRBD1
TGTGCCAGTCACAGGGGAACCTCGAACACCGGGGAGCTGTTTTTT
CASHRGTSNTGELFF
>NA|TRBV18|TRBJ2-7|NA
TGTGCCAGCTCACCAACAGAAGACTACGAGCAGTACTTC
CASSPTEDYEQYF
>NA|TRBV28|TRBJ2-7|NA
TGTGCCAGTCCTGGGGGAGACACTTCCTACGAGCAGTACTTC
CASPGGDTSYEQYF
>NA|TRBV5-4|TRBJ1-2|NA
TGTGCCAGCACAGGTTGCGTACCAGGAAAGACCTATGGCTTC
CASTGCVPGKTYGF
>NA|TRBV5-5|TRBJ2-5|NA
TGTGCCAGCAGCTCCGGTACAGGGGGGGGCCAAGAGACCCAGTACTTC
CASSSGTGGGQETQYF
>NA|TRBV7-2|TRBJ2-7|TRBD1
TGTGCCAGCAGCCCCGGACAGGGGCCTCGGGAGCAGTACTTC
CASSPGQGPREQYF
>NA|TRBV30|TRBJ1-2|TRBD1
TGTGCCTGGAGTGGGGACAGGAGCTACACCTTC
CAWSGDRSYTF
>NA|TRBV5-8|TRBJ2-7|TRBD2
TGTGCCAGCAGCTTGTGGGGGACTAGCGGAGAGCAGTACTTC
CASSLWGTSGEQYF
>NA|TRBV10-3|TRBJ2-7|NA
TGTGCCATCAGTGAGGAGGGCAGGGGAATCGAGCAGTACTTC
CAISEEGRGIEQYF
>NA|TRBV2|TRBJ1-5|NA
TGTGCCAGCAGTGAAAGCGGGGCCAGGGCCCATCAGCCCCAGCATTTT
CASSESGARAHQPQHF
>NA|TRBV6-4|TRBJ2-2|NA
TGTGCCAGCAGTGCAACGAACACCGGGGAGCTGTTTTTT
CASSATNTGELFF
>NA|TRBV18|TRBJ2-7|NA
TGTGCCAGCTCACCACCTGTGCGGCAGGACACCTACGAGCAGTACTTC
CASSPPVRQDTYEQYF
>few|TRBV5-5|TRBJ1-2|NA
TGTGCCAGCAGCTTGGGCGGTCGAGGGAGCTATGGCTACACCTTC
CASSLGGRGSYGYTF
>NA|TRBV7-2|TRBJ1-5|NA
TGTGCCAGCAGCTTAACGGGCAGCAACCAGCCCCAGCATTTT
CASSLTGSNQPQHF
>NA|TRBV7-8|TRBJ1-5|TRBD1
TGTGCCAGCAGCTTAGGGACAGGGGGGCGTCAGCCCCAGCATTTT
CASSLGTGGRQPQHF
>NA|TRBV7-6|TRBJ1-2|TRBD1
TGTGCCAGCAGCCCTGGGACAGTTTATGGCTACACCTTC
CASSPGTVYGYTF
>NA|TRBV5-1|TRBJ2-1|TRBD2
TGCGCCAGCAGCATTACTAGCGGGAGCTCCTACAATGAGCAGTTCTTC
CASSITSGSSYNEQFF
>NA|TRBV28|TRBJ2-1|TRBD2
TGTGCCAGCAGTCCCCTGACTAGCGGGAGGGCCAGAGAGCAGTTCTTC
CASSPLTSGRAREQFF
>few|TRBV10-3|TRBJ1-1|NA
TGTGCCATCAGTGGGGGAGGGAACACTGAAGCTTTCTTT
CAISGGGNTEAFF
>NA|TRBV7-8|TRBJ1-2|NA
TGTGCCAGCAGCTTATATGGTAGTAGGGGTGAAGTAGGTGGCTACACCTTC
CASSLYGSRGEVGGYTF
>NA|TRBV7-9|TRBJ1-3|TRBD1
TGTGCCAGCAGCGGGGGACAGCTTTACTCTGGAAACACCATATATTTT
CASSGGQLYSGNTIYF
>NA|TRBV6-5|TRBJ2-2|NA
TGTGCCAGCAGCTACCTCATTGGTAAAACCGGGGAGCTGTTTTTT
CASSYLIGKTGELFF
>NA|TRBV4-3|TRBJ2-3|NA
TGCGCCAGCAGCCGGGGGTCTCTATGGGATACGCAGTATTTT
CASSRGSLWDTQYF